This T cell receptor beta chain is drawn from a study of shared clonotypes between healthy human individuals. Study results and caveats: Non-shared clonotypes displayed generation probabilities falling below those of clonotypes present in all four donors.

Of note for this clone: What it binds is not known.

Terminally differentiated effector memory CD45RA+ cells were excluded from the naive CD8 cells, which were CD45RO-negative and positively selected for CCR7. Donors comprised healthy HIV-negative adults lacking recent acute infections or vaccinations. Every donor was a Caucasian adult from Nashville, Tennessee. V was shortened by 7 bases and J by 2 bases, with 17 bases between the two germline ends. The germline V gene encodes CDR1 LNHDA and CDR2 SQIVND (reference sequence). This CDR3 spans 15 amino acids. Each cell subset's genomic DNA was divided evenly among several immunoSEQ plates. Only in-frame clones appear in the TCRdb table, and some are missing; sequencing was by immunoSEQ multiplex PCR. The sample shows some 2,100,000 clones, more than 85% of them seen only once.

The TCR was taken from a man younger than 35 in good health. Some clones in this sample may be carry-over from other donors' samples. Sequencing was carried out using naive CD8+ T cells from PBMCs. The chain has TRBV19 and TRBJ1-1; a possible D gene is TRBD1 (5 bases). In DNA, the CDR3 is TGTGCCAGTAAAGCCCTCACCAGGGAAAACACTGAAGCTTTCTTT. Translated: CASKALTRENTEAFF. The full variable domain, rest sourced from reference TRBV19 and TRBJ1-1, is DGGITQSPKYLFRKEGQNVTLSCEQNLNHDAMYWYRQDPGQGLRLIYYSQIVNDFQKGDIAEGYSVSREKKESFPLTVTSAQKNPTAFYLCASKALTRENTEAFFGQGTRLTVV.